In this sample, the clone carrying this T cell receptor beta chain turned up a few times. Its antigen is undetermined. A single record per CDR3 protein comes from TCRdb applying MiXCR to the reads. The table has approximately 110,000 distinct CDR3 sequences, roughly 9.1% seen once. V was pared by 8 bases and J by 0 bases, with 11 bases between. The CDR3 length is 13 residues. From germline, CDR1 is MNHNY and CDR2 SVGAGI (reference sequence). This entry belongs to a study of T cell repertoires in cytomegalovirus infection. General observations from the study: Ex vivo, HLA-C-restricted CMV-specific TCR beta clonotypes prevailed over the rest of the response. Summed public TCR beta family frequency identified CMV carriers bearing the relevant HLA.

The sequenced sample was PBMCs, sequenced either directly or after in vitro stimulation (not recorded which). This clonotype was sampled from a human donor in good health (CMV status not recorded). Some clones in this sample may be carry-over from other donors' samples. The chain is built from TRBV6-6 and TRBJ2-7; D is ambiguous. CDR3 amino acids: CASGSTRSYEQYF. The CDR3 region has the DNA TGTGCCAGCGGGTCTACCCGCTCCTACGAGCAGTACTTC.